The source of this TCR beta chain is a study of blood T cell repertoires in COVID-19. Overall study context: The United States, Italy and Spain provided the acute and convalescent COVID-19 samples. T cells, B-cell-depleted T cells, or PBMCs supplied cDNA or gDNA.

V dropped 5 bases and J dropped 0 bases, with 5 bases sitting between them. The CDR3 loop spans 13 amino acids. Germline V CDR1 and CDR2: SGHVS, FNYEAQ. Original analysis: Estimation of nucleated cell counts was performed using reference gene primer amplification. Profiled with immunoSEQ multiplex PCR; TCRdb holds only in-frame clones, not every one. That table gives V, J and clone size, and the DNA gave D and trimming. The repertoire holds approximately 89,000 clones, around four fifths seen once, with about 13% in the top ten. Only one count was recorded for this clone. Sequencing input: peripheral blood. V and J are TRBV7-6 and TRBJ1-3; D is unclear. The source of this sequence is a human donor in a cohort sampled during active COVID-19. The CDR3 nucleotides are TGTGCCAGCAGCCCCGTCTCTGGAAACACCATATATTTT. The encoded protein is CASSPVSGNTIYF.